This T cell receptor (beta chain) comes out of a study of T cells after yellow fever vaccination. At least ten counts were recorded for this clonotype. Researchers made TCR cDNA using 5'RACE template switching, and this step added a universal primer site and UMIs. From the 5' RACE reads, TCRdb called clonotypes with MiXCR, one entry per CDR3 protein. Found here are 60,000 to 85,000 distinct CDR3 sequences, around 7% of them singletons; the top ten hold 30% to 45%. The trim removed 6 bases at V and 4 bases at J, leaving 11 bases unmatched. This CDR3 contains 16 residues. Sequenced here: CD8+ T cells sorted from PBMCs, sampled roughly seven weeks after the first yellow fever vaccination. The source is a man aged 18-30 years who received the YFV17D yellow fever vaccine. V is TRBV12-3 or TRBV12-4 and J is TRBJ1-4, with 7 bases matching TRBD1. This chain's CDR3 is CASSTNQGQLNEKLFF. The CDR3 DNA reads TGTGCCAGCAGCACCAACCAGGGACAGCTTAATGAAAAACTGTTTTTT.